This T cell receptor beta chain comes out of a study of T-cell reconstitution after alpha-beta-depleted transplantation in children. Researchers prepared the TCRbeta library using unique molecular identifiers, the study reports. Each CDR3 protein is one row after TCRdb ran MiXCR on the PCR reads. The table shows 90,000 to 100,000 distinct CDR3 sequences, with around 22% occurring only once. This clonotype was found a few times. Its specificity is not known. V was pared by 1 base and J by 4 bases, with 11 bases between. The CDR3 has 15 residues. Germline V gene sequence: CDR1 SGHRS, CDR2 YFSETQ. Study-wide points: The origin of alpha-beta T cells about two months after transplant was reportedly several hundred expanded graft clones. T-cell counts and diversity at one year following transplant were attributed mainly to newly produced T cells. Some patients owed their high day-60 TCRbeta diversity to surviving recipient T cells and thymic progenitors.

The gene calls are TRBV5-1 and TRBJ2-2, with D possibly being TRBD1 or TRBD2 (5 bases each). Sequenced material: PBMCs, taken before TCRalphabeta/CD19-depleted stem cell transplant. The receptor was derived from a boy younger than 10 with acute lymphoblastic leukemia, due to receive a stem cell transplant. The CDR3 sequence: CASSLPGRSTGELFF. As DNA, the CDR3 is TGCGCCAGCAGCTTGCCGGGGCGGTCCACCGGGGAGCTGTTTTTT.